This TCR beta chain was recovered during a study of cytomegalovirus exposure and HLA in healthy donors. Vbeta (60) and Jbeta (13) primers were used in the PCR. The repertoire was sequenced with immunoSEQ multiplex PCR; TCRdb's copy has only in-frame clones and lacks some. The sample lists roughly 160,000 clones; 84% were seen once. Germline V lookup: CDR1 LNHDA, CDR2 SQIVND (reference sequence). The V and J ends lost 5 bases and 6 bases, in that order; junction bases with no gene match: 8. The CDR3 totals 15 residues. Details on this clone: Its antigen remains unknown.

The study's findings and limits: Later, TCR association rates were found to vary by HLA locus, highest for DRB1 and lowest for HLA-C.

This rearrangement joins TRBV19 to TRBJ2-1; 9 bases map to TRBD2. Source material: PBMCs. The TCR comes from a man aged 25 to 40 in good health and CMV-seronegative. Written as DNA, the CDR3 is TGTGCCAGTAGTCTTAGACTAGCGGTTTCCAATGAGCAGTTCTTC. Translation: CASSLRLAVSNEQFF.